One and the same sample provided the 24 T cell receptor beta chains below, sequenced in a study of T cells in tuberculosis. Clones were read by immunoSEQ multiplex PCR, and TCRdb kept only the in-frame ones, dropping some. The sample carries tens of thousands of clones, around 91% recorded once. Sequencing was performed on PBMCs. These receptors all come from a donor aged 5 to 30 with latent tuberculosis or without tuberculosis infection.

The chain employs TRBV11-2 and TRBJ1-2; tentatively, D is TRBD1 (6 bases). The CDR3 consists of 14 residues. V was trimmed by 5 bases and J by 4 bases, leaving 14 bases between them. Germline CDR1 and CDR2: SGHAT and FQNNGV. The CDR3 sequence: CASSDLTGPYGYTF. DNA for the CDR3: TGTGCCAGCAGCGACCTCACAGGGCCCTATGGCTACACCTTC.

V is TRBV11-2 and J is TRBJ2-7; 11 positions agree with TRBD2. V shed 5 bases and J 4 bases; nucleotides not matched to a gene: 1. Germline V gives CDR1 SGHAT, CDR2 FQNNGV. This CDR3 is built from 13 residues. CDR3 sequence reads: CASSRTSGYEQYF. CDR3 nucleotides: TGTGCCAGCAGCCGGACTAGCGGGTACGAGCAGTACTTC.

The V call is TRBV4-1, the J call TRBJ1-4; no clear D gene. The CDR3 extends over 16 amino acids. Germline-derived CDR1 and CDR2 are MGHRA and YSYEKL. Trimming cost V 6 bases and J 0 bases, with 14 bases left between them. The CDR3 DNA reads TGCGCCAGCAGTCGGGAGGGAGCAGCAACTAATGAAAAACTGTTTTTT. Amino acid sequence: CASSREGAATNEKLFF.

This clone appeared a single time. The chain combines TRBV5-1 with TRBJ2-1; tentative D call: TRBD1 (5 bases). The CDR3 consists of 15 residues. Germline lookup yields CDR1 SGHRS and CDR2 YFSETQ. The V gene lost 0 bases and the J gene lost 6 bases, with 13 bases spanning the gap. The CDR3 reads CASSLVSGRSNEQFF. The CDR3 coding sequence is TGCGCCAGCAGCTTGGTCTCAGGGCGGTCCAATGAGCAGTTCTTC.

The genes are TRBV19 and TRBJ1-6, with TRBD1 matching 7 bases. J was trimmed by 7 bases and V by 6 bases; bases with no gene match: 3. The CDR3 loop spans 13 amino acids. Germline V gene sequence: CDR1 LNHDA, CDR2 SQIVND (reference sequence). The CDR3: CASRDRTNSPLHF. Here the CDR3 DNA reads TGTGCCAGTAGGGACAGGACAAATTCACCCCTCCACTTT.

In DNA form, the CDR3 reads TGTGCCAGCAGCCTGCCGAGGGCGTTCGGGGCCAACGTCCTGACTTTC. Translated, it gives CASSLPRAFGANVLTF. This chain connects TRBV11-2 to TRBJ2-6, with D possibly matching TRBD2 (5 bases). Germline V gene data show CDR1 as SGHAT and CDR2 as FQNNGV. Between the trimmed V and J ends, which lost 5 bases and 4 bases, there was a span of 15 bases. This CDR3 has 16 amino acids.

The chain recombines TRBV25-1 with TRBJ2-2, with 9 bases lining up with TRBD1. This CDR3 is built from 15 residues. The V gene end was trimmed by 6 bases and the J gene end by 2 bases; junction bases not matched to a gene: 4. Germline V gene data show CDR1 as MGHDK and CDR2 as SYGVNS. The CDR3 is CASRGQGLNTGELFF. The CDR3 coding sequence is TGTGCCAGCAGGGGACAGGGTTTAAACACCGGGGAGCTGTTTTTT.

In DNA form, the CDR3 reads TGCGCCAGCAGTCAATCCCCCGGACAGTTCAATCAGCCCCAGCATTTT. This codes for CASSQSPGQFNQPQHF. The V gene is TRBV23-1, the J gene TRBJ1-5; D may be TRBD1 (6 bases). TRBV23-1 is placed among ORFs of uncertain function. V was shortened by 0 bases and J by 3 bases, with 12 bases between the two germline ends. CDR3 length: 16 residues.

This chain joins TRBV7-9 and TRBJ1-2; D call uncertain. The CDR3 covers 13 residues. The ends were cut back, 3 bases at V and 6 bases at J, with 11 bases in the middle. From germline, CDR1 is SEHNR and CDR2 FQNEAQ (reference sequence). The CDR3 reads CASSFGDSDGYTF. The CDR3 DNA reads TGTGCCAGCAGCTTCGGGGATTCAGATGGCTACACCTTC.

This chain uses TRBV6-1 with TRBJ2-7, with D tentatively TRBD1 (6 bases). Looked up from germline, CDR1 is MNHNS and CDR2 is SASEGT. Trimming took 4 bases from V and 1 from J, leaving 11 bases between them. The CDR3 runs 14 residues. CDR3 nucleotide sequence: TGTGCCAGCAGTGTTAGGGACACTTCCTACGAGCAGTACTTC. This gives the protein CASSVRDTSYEQYF.

This clone was observed a few times. The V and J genes are TRBV13 and TRBJ1-4, with a possible D match to TRBD1 (6 bases). CDR3 length equals 16 residues. The germline V gene encodes CDR1 PRHDT and CDR2 FYEKMQ (reference sequence). V was clipped by 2 bases and J by 3 bases, with 13 bases between them. CDR3 residues: CASSLNTRGANEKLFF. The CDR3 DNA reads TGTGCCAGCAGCTTAAACACCAGGGGAGCTAATGAAAAACTGTTTTTT.

The rearrangement uses TRBV9 and TRBJ1-2; the D is unclear. This CDR3 is built from 14 residues. The germline CDR1 and CDR2 sequences are SGDLS and YYNGEE. V gave up 3 bases and J gave up 3 bases, with 12 bases separating them. CDR3 sequence: CASSESPYYYGYTF. The DNA for the CDR3 is TGTGCCAGCAGCGAGTCCCCCTACTACTATGGCTACACCTTC.

The J gene is TRBJ2-7, the V gene TRBV11-2; 8 bases are shared with TRBD1. In germline, CDR1 is SGHAT, CDR2 FQNNGV. This CDR3 region has 13 residues. V lost 5 bases to trimming and J lost 7 bases; unmatched junction nucleotides: 7. In DNA, the CDR3 is TGTGCCAGCAGCCCCGGACAGGGATGGGAGCAGTACTTC. Its translation: CASSPGQGWEQYF.

V gene TRBV9 combines with J gene TRBJ2-1, with TRBD2 matching over 10 bases. CDR1 SGDLS and CDR2 YYNGEE come from the germline V gene. Trimming at V came to 4 bases and at J to 6 bases, leaving 10 bases not matched to a gene. The CDR3 loop spans 16 amino acids. The CDR3 region is CASSSRSGGAFNEQFF. The DNA of the CDR3 is TGTGCCAGCAGCTCGAGAAGCGGGGGGGCTTTCAATGAGCAGTTCTTC.

The J gene is TRBJ2-5, the V gene TRBV30; 7 bases are shared with TRBD2. Germline lookup yields CDR1 GTSNPN and CDR2 SVGIG (reference sequence). The CDR3 has 15 residues. The junction had 11 bases not matched to a gene; V was cut back by 5 bases and J by 2 bases. This chain's CDR3 is CAWVPRAGPQETQYF. CDR3 in DNA: TGTGCCTGGGTACCGAGAGCGGGGCCACAAGAGACCCAGTACTTC.

The chain joins TRBV2 to TRBJ2-7; possible D gene TRBD1, 6 bases. From germline, CDR1 is SNHLY and CDR2 FYNNEI. Trimming cost V 2 bases and J 3 bases, with 11 bases left between them. The CDR3 is made up of 14 amino acids. CDR3 nucleotides: TGTGCCAGCAGTGAAATGGGACAATTCTACGAGCAGTACTTC. It encodes CASSEMGQFYEQYF.

V is TRBV2 and J is TRBJ1-5; D may be TRBD1 (5 bases). Germline values: CDR1 SNHLY, CDR2 FYNNEI. The CDR3 totals 15 residues. V dropped 3 bases and J dropped 7 bases, with 16 bases sitting between them. CDR3: CASSDYLRAAQPQHF. CDR3 bases: TGTGCCAGCAGTGATTATCTCAGGGCGGCGCAGCCCCAGCATTTT.

V is TRBV11-2 and J is TRBJ1-1; D is undetermined. The CDR3 has 14 amino acids. Germline loops: CDR1 SGHAT, CDR2 FQNNGV. V was pared by 5 bases and J by 3 bases, with 13 bases between. The CDR3 loop is CASSPVRTHTEAFF. CDR3 sequence (DNA): TGTGCCAGCAGCCCCGTCCGTACACACACTGAAGCTTTCTTT.

The chain carries TRBV30 and TRBJ1-2; D unclear. Trimming took 1 base from V and 2 from J, leaving 5 bases between them. This CDR3 has 12 residues. CDR1 is GTSNPN and CDR2 is SVGIG in the germline V gene (reference sequence). The CDR3 reads CAWSGENYGYTF. Here the CDR3 DNA reads TGTGCCTGGAGTGGGGAGAACTATGGCTACACCTTC.

V is TRBV19 and J is TRBJ2-7; maybe TRBD2 (5 bases). The CDR3 length is 15 residues. Per germline, CDR1 LNHDA and CDR2 SQIVND (reference sequence). Between the trimmed V and J ends, which lost 4 bases and 2 bases, there was a span of 15 bases. The CDR3 spells CASSTLLLGAYEQYF. The CDR3 DNA reads as TGTGCCAGTAGTACCCTACTCCTGGGAGCCTACGAGCAGTACTTC.

The CDR3 DNA follows: TGCAGCGTTGATGTTCTTGGGACAGGCACTGAAGCTTTCTTT. Translating gives CSVDVLGTGTEAFF. This chain connects TRBV29-1 to TRBJ1-1, with 8 bases fitting TRBD1. The CDR3 is 14 amino acids. CDR1 is SQVTM and CDR2 is ANQGSEA in the germline V gene. J was trimmed by 4 bases and V by 3 bases; bases with no gene match: 7.

The chain recombines TRBV27 with TRBJ2-7; TRBD1 matches at 7 bases. Germline loops: CDR1 MNHEY, CDR2 SMNVEV (reference sequence). This CDR3 is 14 amino acids long. The V segment lost 5 bases and the J segment 3 bases; nucleotides outside the gene matches: 7. CDR3 loop: CASSLRGQRYEQYF. DNA of the CDR3: TGTGCCAGCAGTCTGAGGGGACAGCGCTACGAGCAGTACTTC.

The chain has TRBV5-8 and TRBJ1-6; perhaps TRBD1 as D (5 bases). V was shortened by 10 bases and J by 1 base, with 9 bases between the two germline ends. Germline V gene sequence: CDR1 SGHTS, CDR2 YDEGEE. This CDR3 has 13 amino acids. CDR3 residues: CASGGSYNSPLHF. The CDR3 DNA reads TGTGCCTCGGGGGGATCCTATAATTCACCCCTCCACTTT.

The rearrangement links TRBV2 to TRBJ2-5; D unclear. The germline V gene encodes CDR1 SNHLY and CDR2 FYNNEI. Trimming stripped 6 bases from V and 3 bases from J, with 5 bases between. This CDR3 is 11 amino acids long. The CDR3 loop is CASRIEETQYF. The CDR3 region has the DNA TGTGCCAGCAGGATAGAAGAGACCCAGTACTTC. The variable domain in full, with the rest retrieved from reference TRBV2 and TRBJ2-5, is EPEVTQTPSHQVTQMGQEVILRCVPISNHLYFYWYRQILGQKVEFLVSFYNNEISEKSEIFDDQFSVERPDGSNFTLKIRSTKLEDSAMYFCASRIEETQYFGPGTRLLVL.